These 25 T cell receptor beta chains were all obtained from the same sample, sequenced in a study of blood T cell repertoires in COVID-19. Profiling relied on immunoSEQ multiplex PCR, and the TCRdb table lists in-frame clones only, not all of them. This table holds about 320,000 clones, 85% to 90% found once. Sequenced material: PBMCs or T cells enriched from blood (not recorded which). The origin of the receptors is a woman aged 18-35 years who had recovered from COVID-19.

The gene calls are TRBV15 and TRBJ1-4; 7 nucleotides agree with TRBD1. CDR1 is LNHNV, CDR2 YYDKDF, per germline (reference sequence). V was clipped by 1 base and J by 2 bases; unmatched bases: 10. This CDR3 contains 18 residues. The CDR3 is CATSRVGTAYLTNEKLFF. Written as DNA, the CDR3 is TGTGCCACCAGCAGAGTTGGGACAGCCTACCTGACTAATGAAAAACTGTTTTTT.

The V gene is TRBV7-6, the J gene TRBJ1-6, with D perhaps matching TRBD1 (6 bases). The V and J ends lost 5 bases and 7 bases respectively, with 18 bases between them. This CDR3 contains 16 residues. From germline, CDR1 is SGHVS and CDR2 FNYEAQ. CDR3: CASSAGQRGPNSPLHF. CDR3 sequence (DNA): TGTGCCAGCAGCGCCGGACAGAGGGGACCAAATTCACCCCTCCACTTT.

The chain carries TRBV19 and TRBJ1-3, with D unclear. Germline loops: CDR1 LNHDA, CDR2 SQIVND (reference sequence). Trimming removed 6 bases at V and 9 bases at J, with 12 bases between. This CDR3 comprises 12 residues. CDR3 DNA sequence: TGTGCCAGTAGGTCCCTAAGGAGCACCATATATTTT. It encodes CASRSLRSTIYF.

In this sample, this clone turned up once. This rearrangement joins TRBV10-3 to TRBJ2-7; TRBD1 aligns across 8 bases. The junction had 7 bases not matched to a gene; V was cut back by 6 bases and J by 3 bases. Germline V gives CDR1 ENHRY, CDR2 SYGVKD. CDR3 length: 14 residues. The CDR3 region has the DNA TGTGCCATCAGCTCCGGGACAGGTCTCTACGAGCAGTACTTC. This translates into CAISSGTGLYEQYF.

The chain carries TRBV7-9 and TRBJ2-7; TRBD1 aligns across 9 bases. The germline gives CDR1 SEHNR, CDR2 FQNEAQ (reference sequence). V shed 5 bases, J shed 5 bases, and the junction held 10 bases outside the gene matches. This CDR3 contains 15 residues. The CDR3 region is CASSRTTGGNDEQYF. The DNA for the CDR3 is TGTGCCAGCAGCCGAACGACAGGGGGTAATGACGAGCAGTACTTC.

The chain carries TRBV5-1 and TRBJ2-6, with D possibly matching TRBD2 (5 bases). V lost 4 bases to trimming and J lost 0 bases, with 11 bases between them. The CDR3 covers 16 residues. The germline V gene has CDR1 SGHRS and CDR2 YFSETQ. The DNA for the CDR3 is TGCGCCAGCAGCCAAGGACTGTACTCTGGGGCCAACGTCCTGACTTTC. Its protein is CASSQGLYSGANVLTF.

This chain links TRBV3-1 (or the pseudogene TRBV3-2) with TRBJ2-3; TRBD2 aligns across 7 bases. CDR3 length equals 15 residues. Trimming at V came to 2 bases and at J to 4 bases, leaving 6 bases not matched to a gene. In germline, CDR1 is LGHDT, CDR2 YNNKEL (reference sequence). The CDR3 nucleotides read TGTGCCAGCAGCCAATCGGCGGGGGACGCAGATACGCAGTATTTT. It encodes CASSQSAGDADTQYF.

The V gene is TRBV5-1, the J gene TRBJ1-6, with 8 bases aligning to TRBD1. Per the germline V gene, CDR1 is SGHRS and CDR2 is YFSETQ. V was pared by 4 bases and J by 10 bases, with 10 bases of the junction left unmatched. This CDR3 has 15 amino acids. CDR3 nucleotides: TGCGCCAGCAGCGGGACAGGAGGGGCGGAATCACCCCTCCACTTT. Translation gives CASSGTGGAESPLHF.

A few counts support this clone. The CDR3 coding sequence is TGCGCCAGCAGCCCTGTACTAGCGGGAGGGGAGACCCAGTACTTC. Its translation is CASSPVLAGGETQYF. The chain couples TRBV5-1 to TRBJ2-5; 13 nucleotides match TRBD2. V lost 4 bases, J lost 5 bases, and 5 bases stayed unmatched. The CDR3 totals 15 residues. The germline CDR1 and CDR2 sequences are SGHRS and YFSETQ.

The chain uses TRBV3-1 (or the pseudogene TRBV3-2) and TRBJ1-2, with 7 bases that match TRBD1. CDR1 is LGHDT, CDR2 YNNKEL, per germline (reference sequence). CDR3 size: 13 residues. With 5 bases clipped from V and 2 bases from J, the junction kept 2 bases outside the gene matches. The chain's CDR3 is CASSRTGNYGYTF. The DNA of the CDR3 is TGTGCCAGCAGCAGGACAGGAAACTATGGCTACACCTTC.

This chain connects TRBV7-9 to TRBJ2-1; 8 nucleotides match TRBD2. The CDR3 spans 15 residues. The junction had 12 bases not matched to a gene; V was cut back by 4 bases and J by 10 bases. Germline values: CDR1 SEHNR, CDR2 FQNEAQ (reference sequence). For the CDR3, the DNA is TGTGCCAGCAGCTCTTTAGGCGGGGAGCGGGGGGAGCAGTTCTTC. Translating it yields CASSSLGGERGEQFF.

The chain is built from TRBV6-4 and TRBJ1-2, with 8 positions matching TRBD1. After removal of 5 bases from V and 7 bases from J, the junction contained 9 bases not matched to a gene. The CDR3 has 14 amino acids. The germline gives CDR1 MRHNA, CDR2 SNTAGT. The CDR3 sequence: CASSPSDRGSGYTF. The CDR3 nucleotides read TGTGCCAGCAGTCCCTCCGACAGGGGAAGTGGCTACACCTTC.

The chain combines TRBV28 with TRBJ2-1, with 10 bases that match TRBD2. Trimming at V came to 4 bases and at J to 7 bases, leaving 4 bases not matched to a gene. The CDR3 contains 14 residues. The germline gives CDR1 MDHEN, CDR2 SYDVKM. CDR3 nucleotide sequence: TGTGCCAGCAGTTCTAGCGGGAGAGGAAATGAGCAGTTCTTC. Translation: CASSSSGRGNEQFF.

This clone was counted a few times. This chain uses TRBV7-2 with TRBJ2-2, with D unclear. Germline-derived CDR1 and CDR2 are SGHTA and FQGNSA. V dropped 5 bases and J dropped 1 base, with 8 bases sitting between them. This CDR3 spans 14 amino acids. The CDR3 nucleotides are TGTGCCAGCAGCCCGAGGCGGAACACCGGGGAGCTGTTTTTT. Its protein is CASSPRRNTGELFF.

The V call is TRBV24-1, the J call TRBJ1-4; a weak D match, TRBD1 (6 bases). CDR3 size: 15 residues. Trimming took 4 bases from V and 8 from J, leaving 16 bases between them. CDR1 and CDR2 (germline): KGHDR, SFDVKD. The CDR3 protein is CATSDSTGFGEKLFF. Here the CDR3 DNA reads TGTGCCACCAGTGACTCCACAGGGTTTGGAGAAAAACTGTTTTTT.

This clone was recorded only once. V is TRBV7-9 and J is TRBJ2-1, with TRBD1 identical over 8 bases. The CDR3 extends over 15 amino acids. The germline V gene has CDR1 SEHNR and CDR2 FQNEAQ (reference sequence). V gave up 5 bases and J gave up 5 bases; unmatched junction bases: 8. The CDR3 nucleotides read TGTGCCAGCAGCCGCCCCAGGGGGCTTGACAATGAGCAGTTCTTC. This codes for CASSRPRGLDNEQFF.

V usage is TRBV11-2 and J usage is TRBJ2-1, with 10 bases that match TRBD1. The CDR3 extends over 15 amino acids. CDR1 is SGHAT, CDR2 FQNNGV, per germline. The ends lost 5 bases at V and 5 bases at J; junction bases unmatched: 6. The CDR3 loop is CASSRRGTGDNEQFF. The CDR3 DNA reads TGTGCCAGCAGCCGTCGCGGGACAGGGGACAATGAGCAGTTCTTC.

The chain is built from TRBV6-6 and TRBJ1-2; 8 bases are shared with TRBD1. Germline CDR1 MNHNY, CDR2 SVGAGI (reference sequence). The J segment lost 8 bases and the V segment lost 6 bases, leaving 8 bases of the junction unmatched. The CDR3 is made up of 13 amino acids. The chain's CDR3 is CASSRSQGAGYTF. The DNA of the CDR3 is TGTGCCAGCAGCCGGTCGCAGGGGGCAGGCTACACCTTC.

The chain recombines TRBV9 with TRBJ2-5; tentative D call: TRBD1 (6 bases). Per germline, CDR1 SGDLS and CDR2 YYNGEE. The CDR3 length is 15 residues. V lost 0 bases, J lost 3 bases, and 12 bases lay in between. DNA of the CDR3: TGTGCCAGCAGCGTAGGTAGCCGGACAGAAGAGACCCAGTACTTC. It encodes CASSVGSRTEETQYF.

The chain employs TRBV7-9 and TRBJ2-3, with D unresolved. Looked up from germline, CDR1 is SEHNR and CDR2 is FQNEAQ (reference sequence). Trimming pared 5 bases from V and 3 bases from J, leaving 9 bases between. CDR3 length: 13 residues. In DNA form, the CDR3 reads TGTGCCAGCAGCGTATACGGTACAGATACGCAGTATTTT. Translation gives CASSVYGTDTQYF.

The chain uses TRBV5-4 and TRBJ1-1; D gene unclear. Trimming shortened V by 0 bases and J by 5 bases, and 11 bases separated the two germline ends. Looked up from germline, CDR1 is SGHNT and CDR2 is YYREEE (reference sequence). The CDR3 loop spans 14 amino acids. The CDR3 nucleotides are TGTGCCAGCAGCTTGGTATGGGAGGAGACTGAAGCTTTCTTT. This encodes CASSLVWEETEAFF.

This chain links TRBV12-3 or TRBV12-4 with TRBJ1-2; D not resolved. V dropped 2 bases and J dropped 4 bases, with 8 bases sitting between them. This CDR3 contains 13 residues. For the CDR3, the DNA is TGTGCCAGCAGTTTACCAGGCCGCTATGGCTACACCTTC. Its protein product is CASSLPGRYGYTF.

The chain combines TRBV7-2 with TRBJ2-1, with D maybe TRBD1 (6 bases). With 4 bases removed from V and 6 bases from J, the gap between germline ends came to 16 bases. This CDR3 is 15 amino acids long. Germline CDR1 SGHTA, CDR2 FQGNSA. The CDR3 region is CASSYDLKQGNEQFF. CDR3 nucleotides: TGTGCCAGCAGCTACGACCTTAAACAGGGCAATGAGCAGTTCTTC.

This clone occurred once. The chain carries TRBV5-1 and TRBJ2-7; the D gene is possibly TRBD1 (5 bases). CDR1 is SGHRS and CDR2 is YFSETQ in the germline V gene. Trimming removed 5 bases from V and 5 bases from J, with 17 bases in between. This CDR3 region has 14 residues. In nucleotides, the CDR3 is TGCGCCAGCAGGTCGGACATCACCGAACACGAGCAGTACTTC. It specifies CASRSDITEHEQYF.

The chain joins TRBV28 to TRBJ1-5; 11 bases map to TRBD1. This CDR3 spans 15 amino acids. The junction had 8 bases not matched to a gene; V was cut back by 6 bases and J by 7 bases. Germline CDR1 and CDR2: MDHEN and SYDVKM. The DNA of the CDR3 is TGTGCCAGCAGCCTCCCGGGACAGGGGGACCAGCCCCAGCATTTT. This encodes CASSLPGQGDQPQHF.